These 21 T cell receptor beta chains were all obtained from the same sample, sequenced in a study of response to subunit inactivated influenza vaccine. TCRdb processed the RT-PCR reads anew with MiXCR; each CDR3 protein has one entry. The sample comprises around 490,000 distinct CDR3 sequences, less than 10% of which are singletons, and under 15% rests with the top ten. The sample here was PBMCs from blood, taken roughly 24 months after vaccination. These receptors came from a man aged 45 to 75 who received an inactivated influenza vaccine.

This clonotype turned up a few times. This sequence joins TRBV20-1 and TRBJ2-1, with D unclear. The germline V and J ends were trimmed by 0 bases and 0 bases, with 6 bases remaining between them. Germline V gene sequence: CDR1 DFQATT, CDR2 SNEGSKA (reference sequence). The CDR3 totals 14 residues. The CDR3 coding sequence is TGCAGTGCTAGAGATGCCCGCTCCTACAATGAGCAGTTCTTC. Its translation: CSARDARSYNEQFF.

The rearrangement links TRBV12-3 or TRBV12-4 to TRBJ2-3; D is ambiguous. V lost 2 bases to trimming and J lost 1 base, with 13 bases between them. CDR3 length: 16 residues. CDR3 protein: CASSLSPTLGTDTQYF. CDR3 in DNA: TGTGCCAGCAGTTTATCGCCAACGTTGGGCACAGATACGCAGTATTTT.

The sample holds many counts of this clonotype. The chain recombines TRBV3-1 with TRBJ1-3; TRBD1 might be the D (5 bases). The V gene's germline CDR1 is LGHDT and CDR2 YNNKEL (reference sequence). V shed 0 bases and J shed 0 bases, with 6 bases lying between them. There are 15 residues in the CDR3. The CDR3 here is CASSQDRVSGNTIYF. DNA for the CDR3: TGTGCCAGCAGCCAAGACAGGGTCTCTGGAAACACCATATATTTT.

Comment on this clonotype: This may come from a read error, since a much larger clone is one base off. The chain links TRBV5-1 to TRBJ2-7, with unresolved D. CDR3 length equals 13 residues. Germline V gene data show CDR1 as SGHRS and CDR2 as YFSETQ. CDR3 nucleotide sequence: TGCGCCAGCTGCTTGCAGGAAACCTACGAGCAGTACTTC. Its translation is CASCLQETYEQYF. The complete variable domain, with remaining parts taken from reference TRBV5-1 and TRBJ2-7, reads KAGVTQTPRYLIKTRGQQVTLSCSPISGHRSVSWYQQTPGQGLQFLFEYFSETQRNKGNFPGRFSGRQFSNSRSEMNVSTLELGDSALYLCASCLQETYEQYFGPGTRLTVT.

This clonotype appeared a few times. The chain combines TRBV11-2 with TRBJ2-2; no reliable D call. Looked up from germline, CDR1 is SGHAT and CDR2 is FQNNGV. V was shortened by 0 bases and J by 6 bases, with 5 bases between the two germline ends. The CDR3 has 13 residues. The CDR3 region is CASSLDRPGELFF. The CDR3 DNA reads as TGTGCCAGCAGCTTAGATCGCCCCGGGGAGCTGTTTTTT.

This clonotype occurred many times. This chain joins TRBV7-2 and TRBJ1-1, with a weak D call TRBD1 (5 bases). CDR3 length equals 16 residues. Germline V gene data show CDR1 as SGHTA and CDR2 as FQGNSA. The V end was cut by 1 base, the J end by 2 bases, with 14 bases between. CDR3 nucleotide sequence: TGTGCCAGCAGCTTAGAGGCAGGGAGGGTCAACACTGAAGCTTTCTTT. It codes for CASSLEAGRVNTEAFF. The full variable domain, its missing parts supplied by reference TRBV7-2 and TRBJ1-1, is GAGVSQSPSNKVTEKGKDVELRCDPISGHTALYWYRQSLGQGLEFLIYFQGNSAPDKSGLPSDRFSAERTGGSVSTLTIQRTQQEDSAVYLCASSLEAGRVNTEAFFGQGTRLTVV.

This clonotype was detected many times. The genes are TRBV12-3 or TRBV12-4 and TRBJ1-5; unclear D gene. CDR3 size: 15 residues. Trimming took 3 bases from V and 2 from J, leaving 11 bases between them. Here the CDR3 DNA reads TGTGCCAGCAGTTTGTTAGACGGGCGCAATCAGCCCCAGCATTTT. Its protein product is CASSLLDGRNQPQHF.

The rearrangement joins TRBV6-2 or TRBV6-3 to TRBJ1-5; no firm D call. Germline CDR1 is MNHEY and CDR2 is SVGEGT. The CDR3 runs to 12 residues. V was cut by 3 bases and J by 7 bases, with 7 bases left in between. The CDR3 DNA follows: TGTGCCAGCAGTTATCTGGGACAGCCCCAGCATTTT. It yields the protein CASSYLGQPQHF.

As concerns this clonotype: A much larger clonotype is one base distant, so this may be a read error. The rearrangement links TRBV12-3 or TRBV12-4 to TRBJ1-5; D is unresolved. V lost 2 bases and J 8 bases, leaving 7 bases between the germline ends. There are 12 residues in the CDR3. In nucleotides, the CDR3 is TGTGCCAGCAGTTTACAGTGGAAGCCCCAGCATTTT. This sequence encodes CASSLQWKPQHF.

The rearrangement uses TRBV20-1 and TRBJ1-4, with D perhaps TRBD1 (6 bases). V lost 5 bases and J 5 bases, leaving 24 bases between the germline ends. This CDR3 contains 17 residues. Germline loops: CDR1 DFQATT, CDR2 SNEGSKA (reference sequence). The CDR3, as DNA: TGCAGTGCTTCGGACAGCCTTAGCCTGCGAGAGAATGAAAAACTGTTTTTT. Protein product: CSASDSLSLRENEKLFF.

In its sample, this clonotype was seen many times. This chain links TRBV12-3 or TRBV12-4 with TRBJ1-5; no firm D call. The CDR3 has 15 amino acids. V was trimmed by 1 base and J by 1 base, leaving 8 bases between them. CDR3 DNA sequence: TGTGCCAGCAGTTTAGTAGGGATGAGCAATCAGCCCCAGCATTTT. This gives the protein CASSLVGMSNQPQHF.

The CDR3 nucleotides read TGCAGCGTTGAACGGTCAGGCACAGATACGCAGTATTTT. It encodes CSVERSGTDTQYF. V and J are TRBV29-1 and TRBJ2-3; D not resolved. Germline CDR1 SQVTM, CDR2 ANQGSEA. This CDR3 comprises 13 residues. V was trimmed by 2 bases and J by 1 base, leaving 7 bases between them.

This clonotype was found a few times. This chain joins TRBV20-1 and TRBJ1-1; 9 bases are shared with TRBD1. CDR3 size: 14 residues. Germline-derived CDR1 and CDR2 are DFQATT and SNEGSKA (reference sequence). J gave up 1 base and V 5 bases, and 5 bases lay outside the gene matches. The CDR3 spells CSAAKQGANTEAFF. In nucleotides, the CDR3 is TGCAGTGCTGCCAAACAGGGGGCGAACACTGAAGCTTTCTTT.

This clonotype was observed a few times. This chain links TRBV18 with TRBJ2-5, with D hard to call. CDR1 is KGHSH and CDR2 is LQKENI in the germline V gene. Deletions cut 3 bases from V and 2 bases from J, with 16 bases between. This CDR3 region has 16 residues. The CDR3 DNA reads as TGTGCCAGCTCACCTTCCACACAAACTAAGCAAGAGACCCAGTACTTC. Translation: CASSPSTQTKQETQYF.

This clonotype came up a few times. The V call is TRBV7-2, the J call TRBJ1-5; D unclear. Germline assignment: CDR1 SGHTA and CDR2 FQGNSA. This CDR3 is built from 14 residues. With 5 bases removed from V and 7 bases from J, the gap between germline ends came to 15 bases. The CDR3 protein is CASSPGYGSQPQHF. The CDR3 coding sequence is TGTGCCAGCAGCCCTGGCTACGGCAGCCAGCCCCAGCATTTT.

This chain uses TRBV7-9 with TRBJ1-4, with D unresolved. V was trimmed by 5 bases and J by 6 bases, leaving 16 bases between them. The CDR3 is 15 amino acids. The germline V gene has CDR1 SEHNR and CDR2 FQNEAQ (reference sequence). CDR3 amino acids: CASSPIRGGYEKLFF. CDR3 sequence (DNA): TGTGCCAGCAGCCCTATCCGGGGAGGATATGAAAAACTGTTTTTT.

In this sample, this clonotype turned up a few times. The chain carries TRBV24-1 and TRBJ2-1; D not certain. The CDR3 contains 13 residues. V was pared by 4 bases and J by 6 bases, with 9 bases between. Germline CDR1 is KGHDR and CDR2 is SFDVKD. CDR3 loop: CATSDPGPNEQFF. The DNA of the CDR3 is TGTGCCACCAGTGACCCGGGCCCCAATGAGCAGTTCTTC.

V is TRBV28 and J is TRBJ2-7; maybe TRBD2 (5 bases). From germline, CDR1 is MDHEN and CDR2 SYDVKM. Trimming removed 7 bases at V and 6 bases at J, with 31 bases between. The CDR3 spans 18 residues. CDR3 bases: TGTGCCAGCACCCTAAATTGGGATGCGCGAGGAATTGGGAGCGAGCAGTACTTC. Its protein is CASTLNWDARGIGSEQYF.

This chain connects TRBV29-1 to TRBJ2-1, with D tentatively TRBD1 (6 bases). The length of the CDR3 is 14 residues. The germline V gene has CDR1 SQVTM and CDR2 ANQGSEA. V was clipped by 7 bases and J by 8 bases, with 21 bases between them. The CDR3 coding sequence is TGCAGCGCTACTCTCCAGGGGCGAAATTATGAGCAGTTCTTC. This encodes CSATLQGRNYEQFF.

The CDR3 is CASSSTGSDGYTF. The CDR3, as DNA: TGTGCCAGCAGCTCTACAGGGTCGGATGGCTACACCTTC. The genes are TRBV5-6 and TRBJ1-2; D perhaps matches TRBD1 (6 bases). Germline-derived CDR1 and CDR2 are SGHDT and YYEEEE. V was trimmed by 3 bases and J by 6 bases, leaving 12 bases between them. The CDR3 spans 13 residues.

This clonotype was recorded many times. The chain couples TRBV4-2 to TRBJ2-1, with a weak D call TRBD1 (6 bases). Germline CDR1 reads LGHNA; CDR2 reads YNFKEQ. Trimming took 1 base from V and 0 from J, leaving 10 bases between them. This CDR3 is 16 amino acids long. CDR3 in DNA: TGTGCCAGCAGCCAAGGTTGGGACACCTCCTACAATGAGCAGTTCTTC. It translates to CASSQGWDTSYNEQFF.